This T cell receptor (beta chain) was sequenced during a study of human T cells and chemical hapten exposure. Study as a whole: The patient population, which was mostly female, had alopecia areata, totalis or universalis.

This clonotype showed up just a few times. Described time point: patch test 3, about 24 weeks after DPC sensitization. Treatment in this sample: therapeutic diphenylcyclopropenone sensitization with weekly scalp DPC. The study drew its donors from alopecia patients who were 18 to 70 years old and suitable for DPC. The authors extracted total RNA from unfractionated whole blood. TCRdb processed the RACE reads anew with MiXCR; each CDR3 protein has one entry. Among 55,000 to 75,000 distinct CDR3 sequences listed, under 15% were seen once. The clonotype comes from a man aged 25-40 years with alopecia areata. Some clones in this sample may be carry-over from other donors' samples. The sequencing used whole blood, collected in connection with sensitization to the hapten diphenylcyclopropenone (DPC).

The CDR3 nucleotides are TGTGCCAGCAGAAACAGGGAGGAAGAGACCCAGTACTTC. Its protein is CASRNREEETQYF. The chain joins TRBV6-2 or TRBV6-3 to TRBJ2-5, with D perhaps TRBD1 or TRBD2 (6 bases each). Germline CDR1 and CDR2: MNHEY and SVGEGT. The CDR3 extends over 13 amino acids. The V and J ends lost 6 bases and 3 bases respectively, with 11 bases between them.